The 14 T cell receptor beta chains below all came from one sample that was sequenced in a study of human T cells and chemical hapten exposure. The time point is: patch test 3, about 24 weeks after DPC sensitization. Treatment denoted: therapeutic diphenylcyclopropenone sensitization with weekly scalp DPC. TCRdb ran MiXCR on the RACE reads and lists one entry per CDR3 protein. The repertoire includes about 190,000 distinct CDR3 sequences, more than 20% of them detected once, and roughly 2.4% sits in the top ten. The sequenced sample was whole blood, obtained in connection with sensitization to the hapten diphenylcyclopropenone (DPC). Every receptor here comes from a woman in her forties with alopecia areata. Some clones in this sample may be carry-over from other donors' samples.

The CDR3 loop is CASSERETTFNYGYTF. In DNA form, the CDR3 reads TGCGCCAGCAGCGAGAGGGAGACGACCTTCAACTATGGCTACACCTTC. The chain has TRBV5-1 and TRBJ1-2; D ambiguous. CDR3 length: 16 amino acids. The germline CDR1 and CDR2 sequences are SGHRS and YFSETQ. Trimming removed 4 bases at V and 2 bases at J, with 18 bases between.

This clonotype was seen a handful of times. The V call is TRBV20-1, the J call TRBJ2-1, with D perhaps TRBD2 (5 bases). This CDR3 region has 14 residues. V lost 3 bases, J lost 4 bases, and 13 bases lay in between. The germline V gene encodes CDR1 DFQATT and CDR2 SNEGSKA (reference sequence). CDR3 in DNA: TGCAGTGCTAGGGTGTCGGGAAGATACAATGAGCAGTTCTTC. This codes for CSARVSGRYNEQFF.

This clonotype was found a few times. This sequence joins TRBV5-1 and TRBJ2-6; D ambiguous. Germline CDR1 reads SGHRS; CDR2 reads YFSETQ. V was pared by 4 bases and J by 0 bases, with 14 bases between. This CDR3 has 17 residues. CDR3 bases: TGCGCCAGCAGCCGCATCTCCACGAGCTCTGGGGCCAACGTCCTGACTTTC. Residues: CASSRISTSSGANVLTF.

This clonotype occurred a few times. The chain links TRBV2 to TRBJ1-5, with TRBD1 as a possible D gene (6 bases). Germline V gene data show CDR1 as SNHLY and CDR2 as FYNNEI. V was pared by 4 bases and J by 7 bases, with 14 bases between. This CDR3 contains 14 residues. The CDR3 is CASSAPQGWQPQHF. The CDR3 DNA follows: TGTGCCAGCAGTGCCCCGCAGGGGTGGCAGCCCCAGCATTTT. The variable domain in full, completed from reference TRBV2 and TRBJ1-5, reads EPEVTQTPSHQVTQMGQEVILRCVPISNHLYFYWYRQILGQKVEFLVSFYNNEISEKSEIFDDQFSVERPDGSNFTLKIRSTKLEDSAMYFCASSAPQGWQPQHFGDGTRLSIL.

This clonotype was detected ten times or more. The chain couples TRBV5-5 to TRBJ2-3; 7 bases match TRBD1. The germline gives CDR1 SGHKS, CDR2 YYEKEE (reference sequence). J was trimmed by 4 bases and V by 4 bases; bases with no gene match: 3. CDR3 length: 13 residues. As DNA, the CDR3 is TGTGCCAGCAGCCCGACAGGGCCAGATACGCAGTATTTT. This sequence encodes CASSPTGPDTQYF.

This clonotype came up many times. The rearrangement joins TRBV4-3 to TRBJ2-7; D is possibly TRBD2 (6 bases). The CDR3 runs 15 residues. Germline lookup yields CDR1 LGHNA and CDR2 YSLEER. Trimming took off 0 bases at V and 3 bases at J, with 12 bases between the two ends. The CDR3 region is CASSQDAGGYYEQYF. The CDR3 region has the DNA TGCGCCAGCAGCCAAGATGCAGGAGGGTACTACGAGCAGTACTTC.

The sample holds a few counts of this clonotype. The rearrangement links TRBV28 to TRBJ2-5; TRBD2 matches 9 bases. Germline trimming cut 6 bases from V and 2 bases from J; bases unmatched to any gene: 7. This CDR3 has 15 amino acids. Germline CDR1 and CDR2: MDHEN and SYDVKM. This CDR3 is CASSPPSGAQETQYF. In DNA form, the CDR3 reads TGTGCCAGCAGCCCCCCTAGCGGGGCTCAAGAGACCCAGTACTTC. Looking up the rest from reference TRBV28 and TRBJ2-5 gives the full variable domain: DVKVTQSSRYLVKRTGEKVFLECVQDMDHENMFWYRQDPGLGLRLIYFSYDVKMKEKGDIPEGYSVSREKKERFSLILESASTNQTSMYLCASSPPSGAQETQYFGPGTRLLVL.

V and J are TRBV4-2 and TRBJ1-2; D might be TRBD1 (5 bases). Germline V gene sequence: CDR1 LGHNA, CDR2 YNFKEQ. Trimming took off 1 base at V and 6 bases at J, with 18 bases between the two ends. The CDR3 covers 16 residues. CDR3 loop: CASSQVASPGHNGYTF. The CDR3 DNA follows: TGTGCCAGCAGCCAAGTTGCCTCTCCGGGGCACAATGGCTACACCTTC.

This rearrangement joins TRBV11-2 to TRBJ1-1; D may be TRBD1 (5 bases). Trimming removed 1 base from V and 3 bases from J, with 12 bases in between. From germline, CDR1 is SGHAT and CDR2 FQNNGV. CDR3 size: 15 residues. In nucleotides, the CDR3 is TGTGCCAGCAGCTTAGTGATCGGGGACTACACTGAAGCTTTCTTT. As protein: CASSLVIGDYTEAFF.

This clonotype has more than one count but fewer than ten. This sequence joins TRBV28 and TRBJ2-4, with TRBD2 identical over 7 bases. V dropped 2 bases and J dropped 6; count of bases not matched to a gene: 10. The CDR3 sequence is 16 residues long. In germline, CDR1 is MDHEN, CDR2 SYDVKM. The CDR3 reads CASSLTGGGWGNIQYF. Here the CDR3 DNA reads TGTGCCAGCAGTTTAACGGGAGGTGGATGGGGAAACATTCAGTACTTC.

This chain uses TRBV27 with TRBJ2-7; D is possibly TRBD1 or TRBD2 (6 bases each). Germline V lookup: CDR1 MNHEY, CDR2 SMNVEV (reference sequence). V was pared by 1 base and J by 4 bases, with 14 bases between. CDR3 size: 15 residues. CDR3 loop: CASSLLGGSDYEQYF. In DNA, the CDR3 is TGTGCCAGCAGTTTATTAGGGGGGTCAGATTACGAGCAGTACTTC.

The rearrangement links TRBV6-2 or TRBV6-3 to TRBJ2-1; 10 bases are shared with TRBD2. The CDR3 consists of 16 residues. V lost 8 bases to trimming and J lost 6 bases; unmatched junction nucleotides: 13. In germline, CDR1 is MNHEY, CDR2 SVGEGT. The CDR3 protein is CASDGRLAGVGNEQFF. The CDR3 nucleotides are TGTGCCAGCGACGGCCGCCTAGCGGGAGTGGGCAATGAGCAGTTCTTC.

V gene TRBV7-8 combines with J gene TRBJ2-7; D is unresolved. Germline V gene lookup returns CDR1 SGHVS and CDR2 FQNEAQ. Trimming stripped 0 bases from V and 2 bases from J, with 8 bases between. This CDR3 is 14 amino acids long. The CDR3 region has the DNA TGTGCCAGCAGCTTAGCGTTGGATACCTACGAGCAGTACTTC. Protein product: CASSLALDTYEQYF.

The table lists this clonotype with a few counts. This chain connects TRBV6-2 or TRBV6-3 to TRBJ1-2, with a weak D call TRBD1 (5 bases). From germline, CDR1 is MNHEY and CDR2 SVGEGT. The V end lost 8 bases, the J end lost 3 bases, and 13 bases lay between the germline ends. This CDR3 spans 13 amino acids. The CDR3 is CASAGTGYYGYTF. The CDR3 DNA is TGTGCCAGCGCCGGGACGGGCTACTATGGCTACACCTTC.